This T cell receptor beta chain was captured by sequencing in a study of shared clonotypes between healthy human individuals. Background on the study: Donors were two women and a few men aged 18 to 49. Whole-study findings and limits: Across subsets, estimated richness was generally greater for naive than for memory populations. Generation probability values for non-shared clonotypes were lower than those for clonotypes shared by all four donors.

Germline-derived CDR1 and CDR2 are SGHRS and YFSETQ. The ends were cut back, 4 bases at V and 7 bases at J, with 21 bases in the middle. This CDR3 contains 16 residues. In the case of this clone: Its antigen is as yet unknown.

Among the donors, all were Caucasian adults who lived in Nashville, Tennessee. TCRdb keeps only in-frame clones here, not all; method: immunoSEQ multiplex PCR. The data contain around 2,000,000 clones, 85% to 95% of them singletons. The V call is TRBV5-1, the J call TRBJ2-1, with D perhaps TRBD2 (5 bases). This clonotype originated in a man aged 18 to 29 in good health. Sample: naive CD4+ T cells sorted from blood. Sample subset: CD45RA+ positively selected. This CDR3 reads CASSLQDGLGRNEQFF. The CDR3 region has the DNA TGCGCCAGCAGCCTCCAGGATGGACTGGGCCGAAATGAGCAGTTCTTC.